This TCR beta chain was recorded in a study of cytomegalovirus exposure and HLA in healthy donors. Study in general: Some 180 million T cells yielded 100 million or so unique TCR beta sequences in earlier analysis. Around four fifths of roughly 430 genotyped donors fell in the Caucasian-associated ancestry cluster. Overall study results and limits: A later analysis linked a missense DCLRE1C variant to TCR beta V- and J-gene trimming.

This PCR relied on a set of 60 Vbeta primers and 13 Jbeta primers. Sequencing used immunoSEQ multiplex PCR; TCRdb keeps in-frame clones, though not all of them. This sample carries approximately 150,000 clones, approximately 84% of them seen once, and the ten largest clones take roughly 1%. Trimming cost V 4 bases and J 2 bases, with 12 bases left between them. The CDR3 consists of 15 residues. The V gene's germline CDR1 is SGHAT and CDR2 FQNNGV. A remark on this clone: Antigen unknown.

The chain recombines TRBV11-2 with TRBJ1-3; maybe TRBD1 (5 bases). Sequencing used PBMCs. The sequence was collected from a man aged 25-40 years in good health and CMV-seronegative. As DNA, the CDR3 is TGTGCCAGCAGCTCCGGACATTTTACTGGAAACACCATATATTTT. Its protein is CASSSGHFTGNTIYF.